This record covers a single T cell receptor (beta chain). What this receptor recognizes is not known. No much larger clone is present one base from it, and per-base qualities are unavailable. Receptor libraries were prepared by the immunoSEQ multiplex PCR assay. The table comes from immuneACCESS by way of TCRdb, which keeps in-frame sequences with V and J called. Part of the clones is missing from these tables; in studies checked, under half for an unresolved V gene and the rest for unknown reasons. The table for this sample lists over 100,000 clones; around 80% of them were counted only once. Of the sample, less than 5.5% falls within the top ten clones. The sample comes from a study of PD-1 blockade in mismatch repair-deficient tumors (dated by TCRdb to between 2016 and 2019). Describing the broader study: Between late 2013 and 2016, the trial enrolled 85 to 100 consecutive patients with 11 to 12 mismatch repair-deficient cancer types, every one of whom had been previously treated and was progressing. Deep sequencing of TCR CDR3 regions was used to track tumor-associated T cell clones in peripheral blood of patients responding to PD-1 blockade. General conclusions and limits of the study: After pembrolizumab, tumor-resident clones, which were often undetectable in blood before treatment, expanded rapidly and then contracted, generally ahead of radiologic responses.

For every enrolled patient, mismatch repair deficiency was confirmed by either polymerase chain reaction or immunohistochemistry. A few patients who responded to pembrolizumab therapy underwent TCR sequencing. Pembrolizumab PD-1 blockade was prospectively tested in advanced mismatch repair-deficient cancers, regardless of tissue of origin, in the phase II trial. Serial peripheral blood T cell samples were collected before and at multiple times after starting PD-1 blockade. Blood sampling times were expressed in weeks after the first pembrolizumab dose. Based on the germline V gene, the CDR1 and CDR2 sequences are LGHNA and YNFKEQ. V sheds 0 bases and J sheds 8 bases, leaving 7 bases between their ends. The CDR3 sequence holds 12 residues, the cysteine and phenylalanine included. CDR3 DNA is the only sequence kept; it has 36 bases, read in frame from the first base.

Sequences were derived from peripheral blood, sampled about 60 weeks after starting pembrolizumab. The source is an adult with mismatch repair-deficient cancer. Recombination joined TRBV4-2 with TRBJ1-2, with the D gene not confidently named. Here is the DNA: TGTGCCAGCAGCCAAGATGGCAGGGGCTACACCTTC. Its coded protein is CASSQDGRGYTF.